This T cell receptor beta chain was profiled in a study of Tregs in tolerant kidney transplant recipients. Generated by immunoSEQ multiplex PCR, the TCRdb table keeps only in-frame clones and is missing some. The sample has some 110,000 clones, approximately 90% seen once. Germline loops: CDR1 SGDLS, CDR2 YYNGEE. The CDR3 sequence is 14 residues long. Trimming removed 0 bases from V and 8 bases from J, with 14 bases in between. Thawed PBMCs were FACS-sorted into unstimulated CD4+CD25+CD127- regulatory T cells, CD4+CD25- non-regulatory cells, CD4 and CD8 cells. The origin of this receptor is a human donor in good health. Input material: CD4+ T cells from blood. The rearrangement uses TRBV9 and TRBJ1-2; tentatively, D is TRBD1 (6 bases). The CDR3 DNA is TGTGCCAGCAGCGTAGTCCGGGGGCGGGGAGGCTACACCTTC. Its translation: CASSVVRGRGGYTF.